This TCR beta chain was sequenced during a study of blood T cell repertoires in COVID-19 (dated by TCRdb to between 2020 and 2021). About the full investigation: Samples covering the acute and convalescent phases of COVID-19 were provided by collaborators in the United States, Italy and Spain. The prospective study material was composed of cDNA or gDNA derived from T cells, B-cell-depleted T cells, or PBMCs. Subjects who had been exposed to COVID-19, were actively infected with it, or had recovered from it provided the deeply sampled blood TCRbeta repertoires that made up the dataset. The repertoires were released in a freely available public database meant as a resource for research on the immune response to SARS-CoV-2. Samples came from the ongoing ImmuneRACE study (first 160 participants) plus 1,254 subjects from 6 global collaborators. Sample metadata almost always included a de-identified subject ID, COVID-19 status, age in years and sex. Where available, HLA class I and class II types were taken from metadata supplied by the sample provider and were not determined by assay-based typing.

The collaborating institutions used their own protocols to collect whole blood in K2EDTA tubes. Collaborator samples were shipped for TCRbeta analysis as frozen whole blood, isolated PBMCs, or DNA extracted from either sample type. V lost 5 bases and J lost 2 bases; the stretch between them is 7 bases long. The CDR3 sequence holds 12 residues, the cysteine and phenylalanine included. Only CDR3 DNA is held: 36 bases, read in frame from base 1. CDR1 and CDR2 (SGHAT, FQNNGV) derive from the germline V gene. As concerns this clone: Its target antigen remains unknown. Base qualities are missing; no much larger clone stands one base away.

The immunoSEQ Assay, a bias-controlled multiplex PCR, was used to amplify TCRbeta CDR3 regions from genomic DNA. As for the original processing: The number of nucleated cells in each sample was estimated from the amplification of reference gene primers within the assay. To quantify the absolute abundance of each unique TCRbeta CDR3 rearrangement, sequence reads were collapsed and filtered. For each sample, productive Simpson clonality was calculated as the square root of Simpson's diversity index across productive rearrangements. What TCRdb holds here is the immuneACCESS table cut down to in-frame rearrangements. Part of the clones is not present; checked against another copy, under half of the missing clones reflect an unresolved V gene, and the others are unexplained. That table gives V, J and clone size, and the DNA gave D and trimming. The sample table lists some 46,000 clones, over 80% of them with a count of one. Almost 8% of the sample lies in the top ten.

The study at large found these results: The amount of clinical and demographic metadata varied by source and participant and was provided uncurated.

Sequencing used peripheral blood. The rearranged chain carries TRBV11-2 and TRBJ2-7; the D gene remains uncertain. This clonotype originated in a man over 45 with acute or convalescent COVID-19. The base sequence is TGTGCCAGCAGCGTGGCTCCCTACGAGCAGTACTTC. This yields the protein CASSVAPYEQYF.